A single T cell receptor beta chain is shown here with its context. As yet, its antigen is unknown. Germline V gives CDR1 GTSNPN, CDR2 SVGIG (reference sequence). The CDR3 has 13 amino acids. V was clipped by 5 bases and J by 2 bases, with 12 bases between them. Here immunoSEQ multiplex PCR was the method, and the copy in TCRdb shows in-frame clones only, minus some. The table has some 21,000 clones, around 87% seen once; the top ten hold around 4.9%. The data were taken from a study of untreated major depressive disorder. Overall study findings and caveats: Compared with controls, depressed patients showed more TRBV05-01 (Vbeta 5.1) usage in CD4+ T cells.

Every depressed patient was matched in pairs with a non-depressed control on sex, age, current smoking status and body mass index. The sample consisted of CD4+ T cells from PBMCs. The rearrangement links TRBV30 to TRBJ1-1; a possible D gene is TRBD1 (6 bases). The origin of this receptor is a young woman in good health. The CDR3 DNA sequence: TGTGCCTGGGGCAGGGGCGTCAACACTGAAGCTTTCTTT. Its translation: CAWGRGVNTEAFF.